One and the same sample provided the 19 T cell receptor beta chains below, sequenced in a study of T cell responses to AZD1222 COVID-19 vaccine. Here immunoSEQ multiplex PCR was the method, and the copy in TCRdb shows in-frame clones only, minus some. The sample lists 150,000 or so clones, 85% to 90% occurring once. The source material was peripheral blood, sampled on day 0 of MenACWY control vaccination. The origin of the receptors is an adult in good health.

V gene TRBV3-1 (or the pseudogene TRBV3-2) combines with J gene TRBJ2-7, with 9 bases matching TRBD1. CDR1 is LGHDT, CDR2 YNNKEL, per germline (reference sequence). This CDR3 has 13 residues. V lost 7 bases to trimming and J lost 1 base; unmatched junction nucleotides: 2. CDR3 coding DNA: TGTGCCAGCACGACAGGGGGGTCCTACGAGCAGTACTTC. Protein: CASTTGGSYEQYF.

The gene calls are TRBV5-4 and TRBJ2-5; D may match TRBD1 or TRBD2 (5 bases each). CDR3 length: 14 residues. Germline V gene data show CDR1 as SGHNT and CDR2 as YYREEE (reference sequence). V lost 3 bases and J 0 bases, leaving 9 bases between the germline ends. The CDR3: CASSSRDHQETQYF. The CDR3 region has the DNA TGTGCCAGCAGCTCCCGGGACCACCAAGAGACCCAGTACTTC.

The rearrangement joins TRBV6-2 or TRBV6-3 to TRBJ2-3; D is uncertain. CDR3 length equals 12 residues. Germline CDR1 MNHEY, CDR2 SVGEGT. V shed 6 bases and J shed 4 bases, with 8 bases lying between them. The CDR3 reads CASSPYADTQYF. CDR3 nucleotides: TGTGCCAGCAGCCCGTACGCAGATACGCAGTATTTT.

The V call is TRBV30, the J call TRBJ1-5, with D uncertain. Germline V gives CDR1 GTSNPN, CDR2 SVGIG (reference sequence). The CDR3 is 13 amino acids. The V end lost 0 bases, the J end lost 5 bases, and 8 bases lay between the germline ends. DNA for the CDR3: TGTGCCTGGAGTGTTGAGGGCGATCAGCCCCAGCATTTT. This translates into CAWSVEGDQPQHF.

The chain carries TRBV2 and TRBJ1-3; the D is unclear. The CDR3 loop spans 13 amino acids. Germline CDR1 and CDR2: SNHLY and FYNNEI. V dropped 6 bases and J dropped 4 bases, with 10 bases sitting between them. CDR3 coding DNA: TGTGCCAGCAGCGTAAATCGGGGAAACACCATATATTTT. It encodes CASSVNRGNTIYF.

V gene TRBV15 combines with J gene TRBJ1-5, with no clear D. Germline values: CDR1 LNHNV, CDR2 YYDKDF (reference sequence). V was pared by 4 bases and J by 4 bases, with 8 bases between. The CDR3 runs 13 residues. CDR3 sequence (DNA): TGTGCCACCAGCACCCAAGGTAATCAGCCCCAGCATTTT. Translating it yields CATSTQGNQPQHF.

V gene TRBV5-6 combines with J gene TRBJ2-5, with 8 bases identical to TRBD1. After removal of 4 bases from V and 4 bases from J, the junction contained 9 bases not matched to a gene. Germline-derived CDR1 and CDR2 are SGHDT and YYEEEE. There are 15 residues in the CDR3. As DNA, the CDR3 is TGTGCCAGCAGCACCCGGACAGGGCTCCGAGAGACCCAGTACTTC. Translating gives CASSTRTGLRETQYF.

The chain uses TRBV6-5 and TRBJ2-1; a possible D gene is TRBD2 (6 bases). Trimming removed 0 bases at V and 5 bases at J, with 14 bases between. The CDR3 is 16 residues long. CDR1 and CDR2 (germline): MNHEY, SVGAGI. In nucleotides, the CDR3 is TGTGCCAGCAGTTACTCGACACAGGAGGGTAACAATGAGCAGTTCTTC. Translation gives CASSYSTQEGNNEQFF.

In DNA, the CDR3 is TGTGCCAGCAGCCAAGATGGAAGGACTAGCGGCACAGATACGCAGTATTTT. Encoded protein: CASSQDGRTSGTDTQYF. J is TRBJ2-3 and V is TRBV4-2; 9 bases are a match to TRBD2. Germline V gene lookup returns CDR1 LGHNA and CDR2 YNFKEQ. The CDR3 is made up of 17 amino acids. The V and J ends lost 0 bases and 1 base, in that order; junction bases with no gene match: 5.

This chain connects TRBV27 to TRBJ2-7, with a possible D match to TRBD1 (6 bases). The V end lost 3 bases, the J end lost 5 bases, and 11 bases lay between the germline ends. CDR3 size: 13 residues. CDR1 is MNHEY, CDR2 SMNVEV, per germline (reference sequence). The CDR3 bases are TGTGCCAGCAGTTTTAGAGGGGGACACGAGCAGTACGTC. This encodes CASSFRGGHEQYV.

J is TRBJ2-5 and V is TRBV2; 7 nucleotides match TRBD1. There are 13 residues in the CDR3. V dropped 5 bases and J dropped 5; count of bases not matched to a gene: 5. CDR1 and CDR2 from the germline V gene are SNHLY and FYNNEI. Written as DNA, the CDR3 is TGTGCCAGCAGTCGGGACAGAGAGGAGACCCAGTACTTC. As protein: CASSRDREETQYF.

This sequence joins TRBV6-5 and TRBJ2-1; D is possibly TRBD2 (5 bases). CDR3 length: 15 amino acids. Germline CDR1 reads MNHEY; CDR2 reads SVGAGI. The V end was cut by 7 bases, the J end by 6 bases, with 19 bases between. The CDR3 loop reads CASTPPGSYLNEQFF. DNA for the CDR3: TGTGCCAGCACCCCCCCGGGGAGTTACCTCAATGAGCAGTTCTTC.

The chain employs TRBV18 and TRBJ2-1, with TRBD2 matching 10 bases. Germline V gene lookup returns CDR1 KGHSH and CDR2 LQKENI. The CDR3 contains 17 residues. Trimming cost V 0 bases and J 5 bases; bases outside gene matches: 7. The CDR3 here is CASSPPVGTSEHNEQFF. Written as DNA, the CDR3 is TGTGCCAGCTCACCACCCGTCGGGACTAGCGAACACAATGAGCAGTTCTTC.

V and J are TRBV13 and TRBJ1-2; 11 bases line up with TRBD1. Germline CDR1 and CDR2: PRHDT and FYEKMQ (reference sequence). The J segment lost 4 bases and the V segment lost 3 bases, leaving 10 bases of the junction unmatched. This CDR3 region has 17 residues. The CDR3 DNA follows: TGTGCCAGCAGCTTCCTCGGGACAGGGGGGAGGGCCTATGGCTACACCTTC. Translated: CASSFLGTGGRAYGYTF. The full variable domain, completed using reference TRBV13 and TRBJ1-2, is AAGVIQSPRHLIKEKRETATLKCYPIPRHDTVYWYQQGPGQDPQFLISFYEKMQSDKGSIPDRFSAQQFSDYHSELNMSSLELGDSALYFCASSFLGTGGRAYGYTFGSGTRLTVV.

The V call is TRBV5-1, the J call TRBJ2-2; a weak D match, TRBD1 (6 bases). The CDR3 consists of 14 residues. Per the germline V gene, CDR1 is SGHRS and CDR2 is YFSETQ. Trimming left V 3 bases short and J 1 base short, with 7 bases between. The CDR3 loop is CASSSGQNTGELFF. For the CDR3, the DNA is TGCGCCAGCAGCTCGGGACAGAACACCGGGGAGCTGTTTTTT.

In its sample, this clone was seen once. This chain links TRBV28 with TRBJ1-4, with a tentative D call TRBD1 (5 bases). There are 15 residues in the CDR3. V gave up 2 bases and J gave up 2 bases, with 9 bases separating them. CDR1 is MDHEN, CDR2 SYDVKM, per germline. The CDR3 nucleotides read TGTGCCAGCAGTTTAGGGGGGATTACTAATGAAAAACTGTTTTTT. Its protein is CASSLGGITNEKLFF.

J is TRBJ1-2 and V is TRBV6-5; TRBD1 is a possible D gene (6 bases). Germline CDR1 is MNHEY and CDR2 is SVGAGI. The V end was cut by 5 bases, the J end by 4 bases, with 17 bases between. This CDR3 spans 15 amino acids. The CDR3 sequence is CASSNRTAHFYGYTF. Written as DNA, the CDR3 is TGTGCCAGCAGTAATCGGACAGCTCATTTCTATGGCTACACCTTC.

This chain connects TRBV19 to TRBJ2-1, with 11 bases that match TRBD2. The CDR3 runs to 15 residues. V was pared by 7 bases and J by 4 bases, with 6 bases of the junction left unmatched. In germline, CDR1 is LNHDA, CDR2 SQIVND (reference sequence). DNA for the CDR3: TGTGCCAGTACCCCGACTAGCGGGACGTACAATGAGCAGTTCTTC. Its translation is CASTPTSGTYNEQFF.

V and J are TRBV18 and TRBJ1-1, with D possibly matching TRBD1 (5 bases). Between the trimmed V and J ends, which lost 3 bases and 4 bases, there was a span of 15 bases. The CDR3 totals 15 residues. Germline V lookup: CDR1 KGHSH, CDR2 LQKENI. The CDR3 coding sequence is TGTGCCAGCTCACCGTCGGGAGAGGGGTTCACTGAAGCTTTCTTT. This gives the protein CASSPSGEGFTEAFF.